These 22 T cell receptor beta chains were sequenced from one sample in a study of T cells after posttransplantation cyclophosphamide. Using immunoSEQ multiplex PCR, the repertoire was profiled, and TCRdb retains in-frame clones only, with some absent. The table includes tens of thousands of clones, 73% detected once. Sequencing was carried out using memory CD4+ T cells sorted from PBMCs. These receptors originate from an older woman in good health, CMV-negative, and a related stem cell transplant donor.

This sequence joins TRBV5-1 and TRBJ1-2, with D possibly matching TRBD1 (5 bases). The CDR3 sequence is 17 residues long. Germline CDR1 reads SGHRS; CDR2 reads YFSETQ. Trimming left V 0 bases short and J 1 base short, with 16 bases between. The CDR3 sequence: CASSLGRQTRGNYGYTF. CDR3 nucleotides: TGCGCCAGCAGCTTGGGAAGACAGACCCGAGGTAACTATGGCTACACCTTC. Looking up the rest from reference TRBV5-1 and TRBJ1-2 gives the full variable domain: KAGVTQTPRYLIKTRGQQVTLSCSPISGHRSVSWYQQTPGQGLQFLFEYFSETQRNKGNFPGRFSGRQFSNSRSEMNVSTLELGDSALYLCASSLGRQTRGNYGYTFGSGTRLTVV.

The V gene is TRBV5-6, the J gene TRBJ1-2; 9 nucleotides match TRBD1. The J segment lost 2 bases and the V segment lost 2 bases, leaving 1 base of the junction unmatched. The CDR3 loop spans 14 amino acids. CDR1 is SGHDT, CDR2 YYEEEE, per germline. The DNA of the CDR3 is TGTGCCAGCAGCTTCGGGACAGGGAACTATGGCTACACCTTC. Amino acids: CASSFGTGNYGYTF.

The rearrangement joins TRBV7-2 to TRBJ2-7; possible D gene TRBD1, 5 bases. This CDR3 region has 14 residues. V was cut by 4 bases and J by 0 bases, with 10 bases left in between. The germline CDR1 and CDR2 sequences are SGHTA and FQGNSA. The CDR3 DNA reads TGTGCCAGCAGCTCTTGGGGCTACTCCTACGAGCAGTACTTC. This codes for CASSSWGYSYEQYF.

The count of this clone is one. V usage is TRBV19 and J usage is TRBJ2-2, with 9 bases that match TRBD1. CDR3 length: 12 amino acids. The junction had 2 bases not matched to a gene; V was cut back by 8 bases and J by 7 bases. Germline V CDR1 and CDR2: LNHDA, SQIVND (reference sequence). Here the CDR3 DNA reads TGTGCCAGTCGGGACAGGGACGGGGAGCTGTTTTTT. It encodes CASRDRDGELFF.

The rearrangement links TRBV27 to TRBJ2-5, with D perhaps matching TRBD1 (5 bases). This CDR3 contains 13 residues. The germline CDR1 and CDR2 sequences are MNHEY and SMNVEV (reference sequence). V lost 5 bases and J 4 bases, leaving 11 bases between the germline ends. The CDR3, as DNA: TGTGCCAGCAGTCGACAGTGGGGAGAGACCCAGTACTTC. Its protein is CASSRQWGETQYF.

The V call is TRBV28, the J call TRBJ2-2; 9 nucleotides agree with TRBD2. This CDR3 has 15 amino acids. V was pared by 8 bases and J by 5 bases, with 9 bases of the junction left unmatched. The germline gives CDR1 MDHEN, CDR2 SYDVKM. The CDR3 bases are TGTGCCAGCGAATGGCGGGAGGGCCTTACCGGGGAGCTGTTTTTT. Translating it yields CASEWREGLTGELFF.

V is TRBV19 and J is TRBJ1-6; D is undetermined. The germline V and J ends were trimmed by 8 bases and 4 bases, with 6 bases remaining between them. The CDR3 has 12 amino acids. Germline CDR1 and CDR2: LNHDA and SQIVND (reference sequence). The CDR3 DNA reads TGTGCCAGTGGAGGTTATAATTCACCCCTCCACTTT. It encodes CASGGYNSPLHF.

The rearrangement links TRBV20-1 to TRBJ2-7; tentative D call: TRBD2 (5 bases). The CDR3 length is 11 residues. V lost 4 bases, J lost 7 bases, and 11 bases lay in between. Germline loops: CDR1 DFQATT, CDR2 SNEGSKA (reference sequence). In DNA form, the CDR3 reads TGCAGTGCTACGGGCCGGAGGGAGCAGTACTTC. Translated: CSATGRREQYF.

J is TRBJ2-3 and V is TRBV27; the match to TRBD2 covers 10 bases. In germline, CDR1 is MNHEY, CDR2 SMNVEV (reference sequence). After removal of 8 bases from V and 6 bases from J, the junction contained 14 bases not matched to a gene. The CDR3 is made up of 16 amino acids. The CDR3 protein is CASYRSGGALRDTQYF. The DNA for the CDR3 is TGTGCCAGCTACCGGAGCGGGGGGGCGCTAAGGGATACGCAGTATTTT.

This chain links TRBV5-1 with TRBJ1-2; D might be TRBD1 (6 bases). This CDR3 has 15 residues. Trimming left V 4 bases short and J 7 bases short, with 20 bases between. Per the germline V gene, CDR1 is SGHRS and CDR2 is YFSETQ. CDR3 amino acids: CASSGGGEGTGGYTF. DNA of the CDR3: TGCGCCAGCAGCGGGGGCGGAGAGGGGACCGGTGGCTACACCTTC.

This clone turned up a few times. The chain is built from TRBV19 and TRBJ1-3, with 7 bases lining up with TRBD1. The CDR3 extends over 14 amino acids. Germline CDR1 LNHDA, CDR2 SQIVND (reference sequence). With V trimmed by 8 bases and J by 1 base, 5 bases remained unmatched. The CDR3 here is CASLTGASGNTIYF. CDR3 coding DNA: TGTGCCAGTCTTACAGGGGCGTCTGGAAACACCATATATTTT.

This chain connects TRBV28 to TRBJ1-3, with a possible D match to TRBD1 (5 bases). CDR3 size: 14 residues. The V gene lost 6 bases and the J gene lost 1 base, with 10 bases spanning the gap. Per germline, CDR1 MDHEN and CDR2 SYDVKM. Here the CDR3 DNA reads TGTGCCAGCAGAATGGGGGGGTCTGGAAACACCATATATTTT. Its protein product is CASRMGGSGNTIYF.

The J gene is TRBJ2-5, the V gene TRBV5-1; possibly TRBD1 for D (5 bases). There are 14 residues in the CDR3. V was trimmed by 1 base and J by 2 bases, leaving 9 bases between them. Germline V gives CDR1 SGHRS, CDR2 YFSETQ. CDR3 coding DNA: TGCGCCAGCAGCTTGATGGGGCTACAAGAGACCCAGTACTTC. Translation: CASSLMGLQETQYF.

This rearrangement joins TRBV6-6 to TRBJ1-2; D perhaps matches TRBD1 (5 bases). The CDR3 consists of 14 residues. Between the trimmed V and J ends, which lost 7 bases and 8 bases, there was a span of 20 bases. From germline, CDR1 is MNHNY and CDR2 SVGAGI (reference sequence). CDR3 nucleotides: TGTGCCAGCACCCAATTTTTAGGGGTAGAGGGCTACACCTTC. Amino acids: CASTQFLGVEGYTF.

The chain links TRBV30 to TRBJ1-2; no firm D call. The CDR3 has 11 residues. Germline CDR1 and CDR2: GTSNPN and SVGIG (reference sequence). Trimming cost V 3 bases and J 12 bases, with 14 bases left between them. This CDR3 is CAWSVLSVHTF. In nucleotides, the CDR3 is TGTGCCTGGAGCGTTCTATCCGTCCACACCTTC.

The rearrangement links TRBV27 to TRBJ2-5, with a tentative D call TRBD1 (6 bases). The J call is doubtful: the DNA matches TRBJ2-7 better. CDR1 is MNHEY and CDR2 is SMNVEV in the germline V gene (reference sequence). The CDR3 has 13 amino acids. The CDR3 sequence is CASRAGDSYEQYF. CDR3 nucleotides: TGTGCCAGCAGGGCAGGGGATTCCTACGAGCAGTACTTC.

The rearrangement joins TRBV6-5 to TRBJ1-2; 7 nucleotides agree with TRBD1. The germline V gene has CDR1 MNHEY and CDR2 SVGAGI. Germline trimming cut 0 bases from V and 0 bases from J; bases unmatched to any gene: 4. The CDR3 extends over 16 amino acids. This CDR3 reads CASSYSRDSPNYGYTF. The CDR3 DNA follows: TGTGCCAGCAGTTACTCGAGGGACAGCCCTAACTATGGCTACACCTTC.

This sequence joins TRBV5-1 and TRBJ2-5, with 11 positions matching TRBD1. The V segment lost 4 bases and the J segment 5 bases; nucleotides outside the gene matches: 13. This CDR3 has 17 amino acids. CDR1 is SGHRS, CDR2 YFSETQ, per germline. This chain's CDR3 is CASSQSTDRGPGETQYF. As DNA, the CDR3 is TGCGCCAGCAGCCAAAGTACGGACAGGGGGCCGGGGGAGACCCAGTACTTC.

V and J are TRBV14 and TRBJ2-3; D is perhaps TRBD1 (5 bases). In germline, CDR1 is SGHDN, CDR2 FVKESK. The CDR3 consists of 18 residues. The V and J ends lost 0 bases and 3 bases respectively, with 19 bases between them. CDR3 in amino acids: CASSQDPGWGRMTDTQYF. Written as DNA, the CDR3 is TGTGCCAGCAGCCAAGACCCTGGGTGGGGCCGAATGACAGATACGCAGTATTTT.

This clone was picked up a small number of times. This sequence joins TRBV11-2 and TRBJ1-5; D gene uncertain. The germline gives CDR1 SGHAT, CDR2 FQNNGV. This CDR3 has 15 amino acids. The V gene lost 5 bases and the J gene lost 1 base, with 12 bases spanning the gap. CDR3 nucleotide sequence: TGTGCCAGCAGCCACGACCCCGGGAGCAATCAGCCCCAGCATTTT. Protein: CASSHDPGSNQPQHF.

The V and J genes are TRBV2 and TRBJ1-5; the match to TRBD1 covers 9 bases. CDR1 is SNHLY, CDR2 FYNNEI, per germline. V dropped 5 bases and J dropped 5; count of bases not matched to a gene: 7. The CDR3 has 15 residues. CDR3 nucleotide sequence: TGTGCCAGCAGTTCGGACAGGGGAGGGGATCAGCCCCAGCATTTT. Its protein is CASSSDRGGDQPQHF.

DNA for the CDR3: TGTGCCAGTAGGCTAGTGGATACGCAGTATTTT. It specifies CASRLVDTQYF. The rearrangement uses TRBV19 and TRBJ2-3; D gene ambiguous. The V end lost 6 bases, the J end lost 6 bases, and 7 bases lay between the germline ends. The CDR3 covers 11 residues. CDR1 LNHDA and CDR2 SQIVND come from the germline V gene (reference sequence).